This T cell receptor beta chain was profiled in a study of blood T cells in healthy people across ages. Points from the study as a whole: Changes seen in expanded clonotypes were possibly confounded by donor CMV status left unknown.

A second PCR of 7 to 11 cycles used a sample-barcoded 5' primer and a J-beta primer mix. TCRdb reprocessed the 5' RACE reads with MiXCR, giving one entry per CDR3 protein. The sample contains around 800,000 distinct CDR3 sequences, 40% to 65% of which appear only once. Each sample gave at least 6 million isolated PBMCs. Trimming removed 5 bases from V and 14 bases from J; junction bases left unmatched: 19. Germline V gene sequence: CDR1 SEHNR, CDR2 FQNEAQ (reference sequence). The CDR3 runs 16 residues. This clonotype was recorded once. Its antigen is as yet unknown. The chain is built from TRBV7-9 and TRBJ2-3, with 10 bases aligning to TRBD2. The sequenced material came from blood. The TCR was taken from a man older than 75 in good health. The CDR3 reads CASSIGASGRGGDAYF. The CDR3 region has the DNA TGTGCCAGCAGCATAGGAGCTAGCGGGAGAGGGGGAGACGCGTATTTT.